Listed below are T cell receptor beta chains from one sample, sequenced in a study of post-analysis software for immune sequencing data. TCRdb called the PCR reads again in MiXCR, with one record for every CDR3 protein. The table records 750,000 to 950,000 distinct CDR3 sequences, approximately 53% of them present only once. The specimen sequenced was blood. The receptors were gathered from a girl under 18 with multiple sclerosis. Each CDR3 is given with its conserved first and last residue. A D gene is named only where the DNA matches it firmly. Size is stated for part of the rows, as once, few or many counts, or as a class when the clone is expanded.

d_gene	v_gene	j_gene	abundance	CDR3nt	CDR3aa
TRBD1	TRBV7-8	TRBJ2-1	-	TGTGCCAGCAGCCCAAATCGGACAGGGCGGTACAATGAGCAGTTCTTC	CASSPNRTGRYNEQFF
-	TRBV6-4	TRBJ2-2	-	TGTGCCAGCAGTGAGGGTTCAGCGAACACCGGGGAGCTGTTTTTT	CASSEGSANTGELFF
TRBD1	TRBV20-1	TRBJ2-7	many	TGCAGTGCTCGAGACAGGGGGAGCTCCTACGAGCAGTACTTC	CSARDRGSSYEQYF
TRBD2	TRBV7-2	TRBJ2-1	-	TGTGCCAGCAGCCCCCAGGGAGGGCGGGGGGCGCCCAATGAGCAGTTCTTC	CASSPQGGRGAPNEQFF
-	TRBV12-3/TRBV12-4	TRBJ1-2	-	TGTGCCAGCAGGAGGAGCCCTGGATATGGCTACACCTTC	CASRRSPGYGYTF
TRBD2	TRBV20-1	TRBJ2-1	-	TGCAGTGCTTCAAGCACTAGCGGGGGGTTCTACAATGAGCAGTTCTTC	CSASSTSGGFYNEQFF
-	TRBV6-1	TRBJ2-5	-	TGTGCCAGCAGTGCCCTCGGGGGGCAGGGTAATTTCGAAGAGACCCAGTACTTC	CASSALGGQGNFEETQYF
-	TRBV20-1	TRBJ2-1	-	TGCAGTTGGGTACGCTACAATGAGCAGTTCTTC	CSWVRYNEQFF
TRBD2	TRBV5-6	TRBJ2-3	few	TGTGCCAGCAGCTTGGACGAGCGGGGACTCACCACAGATACGCAGTATTTT	CASSLDERGLTTDTQYF
TRBD2	TRBV5-6	TRBJ2-1	few	TGTGCCAGCGACGGGGGGGTTCCTAGGAGAGAGATCCTAGCGGGGCACAATGAGCAGTTCTTC	CASDGGVPRREILAGHNEQFF
-	TRBV6-5	TRBJ2-7	-	TGTGCCAGCAGTTACGGGGAAATTAGCTCCTACGAGCAGTACTTC	CASSYGEISSYEQYF
-	TRBV7-9	TRBJ1-2	-	TGTGCCAGCAGCTACACTGAGTCGCGTGGCTACACCTTC	CASSYTESRGYTF
-	TRBV3-1	TRBJ1-1	few	TGTGCCAGCAGCCAAAACAGGAACACTGAAGCTTTCTTT	CASSQNRNTEAFF
-	TRBV20-1	TRBJ2-1	-	TGCAGTGCTAGCACCCCAAGGAGCTGCAATGAGCAGTTCTTC	CSASTPRSCNEQFF
-	TRBV20-1	TRBJ2-1	few	TGCAGTGCTAGAGATCCAGCGAGGGGTGGCTCCTACAATGAGCAGTTCTTC	CSARDPARGGSYNEQFF
-	TRBV6-5	TRBJ1-2	-	TGTGCCAGCAGTTACTCGGATGAACGCTGGAACTATGGCTACACCTTC	CASSYSDERWNYGYTF
TRBD2	TRBV29-1	TRBJ2-3	few	TGCAGCGTAGCGCCCGGACTAGCGGGGGGGCCCGGATCGCTAGATACGCAGTATTTT	CSVAPGLAGGPGSLDTQYF
TRBD2	TRBV6-6	TRBJ2-5	-	TGTGCCAGTCTCCAAATAGCGGGATCTACTGTACAGTACTTC	CASLQIAGSTVQYF
TRBD2	TRBV7-2	TRBJ2-5	-	TGTGCCAGCAGCCAGACTAGCGGGGCCCATGAGACCCAGTACTTC	CASSQTSGAHETQYF
TRBD1	TRBV12-3/TRBV12-4	TRBJ2-7	-	TGTGCCAGCACCCTGGACAGGGGGCCCGAGCAGTACTTC	CASTLDRGPEQYF
-	TRBV14	TRBJ2-5	-	TGTGCCAGCAGCCAAGTCCCCCGGGGTGGGGAGACCCAGTACTTC	CASSQVPRGGETQYF
-	TRBV7-3	TRBJ1-2	-	TGTGCCAGCAGCTTAACGGCAGGTCCTAACTATAGCTACACCTTC	CASSLTAGPNYSYTF
TRBD1	TRBV5-1	TRBJ2-7	-	TGCGCCAGCAGCTCCCTCGGGACAGGATCGCGCGAGCAGTACTTC	CASSSLGTGSREQYF
TRBD2	TRBV29-1	TRBJ2-1	few	TGCAGCGTCCCACACCCCGGGACTAGCGGGAGCAATGAGCAGTTCTTC	CSVPHPGTSGSNEQFF
TRBD1	TRBV7-6	TRBJ2-3	-	TGTGCCAGCAGCTTAGTTGTCGCGGACAGGGCCACAGATACGCAGTATTTT	CASSLVVADRATDTQYF
-	TRBV10-3	TRBJ1-5	-	TGTGCCATCAACACTGAGGGGCCTAATCAGCCCCAGCATTTT	CAINTEGPNQPQHF
-	TRBV20-1	TRBJ1-1	-	TGCAGTGCTAGGGACCCCCAAGGGAGCACTGAAGCTTTCTTT	CSARDPQGSTEAFF
TRBD1	TRBV20-1	TRBJ1-2	-	TGCAGTGCTAGATGGTTGCCCCAGGGACAGGCTGGCTACACCTTC	CSARWLPQGQAGYTF
TRBD2	TRBV5-1	TRBJ2-3	few	TGCGCCAGCAGCTCAGGACTAGCGGGAGTTACGCAGTATTTT	CASSSGLAGVTQYF
-	TRBV2	TRBJ2-7	few	TGTGCCAGCAGTAGTTCGGCGCAGGGAAGGGCCGAGCAGTACTTC	CASSSSAQGRAEQYF
TRBD2	TRBV5-1	TRBJ2-3	-	TGCGCCAGCAGCCCCTTTGCAGCGGGAGGGCCAGATACGCAGTATTTT	CASSPFAAGGPDTQYF
-	TRBV29-1	TRBJ1-2	-	TGCAGCGTTGGTTCCGACTATGGCTACACCTTC	CSVGSDYGYTF
TRBD1	TRBV12-3/TRBV12-4	TRBJ1-2	-	TGTGCCAGCAGTTCCGACAGGGAGTGGGTCTATGGCTACACCTTC	CASSSDREWVYGYTF
-	TRBV12-3/TRBV12-4	TRBJ2-3	-	TGTGCCAGCAGTTTCAGGGCGGCCGCAGATACGCAGTATTTT	CASSFRAAADTQYF
-	TRBV3-1	TRBJ2-7	-	TGTGCCAGCAGCCAAGTCATGATGGGGCAGGAGCAGTACTTC	CASSQVMMGQEQYF
TRBD1	TRBV4-2	TRBJ2-7	-	TGTGCCAGCAGCCAAGACGGGACAGGGGTGTACGAGCAGTACTTC	CASSQDGTGVYEQYF
TRBD1	TRBV5-4	TRBJ2-5	-	TGTGCCAGCGGCCCCGGGACAGGGGACGTAGAGACCCAGTACTTC	CASGPGTGDVETQYF
-	TRBV20-1	TRBJ2-5	-	TGCAGTGCTAGAGATATAAATGTCGGAGAATTAGAGACCCAGTACTTC	CSARDINVGELETQYF
TRBD2	TRBV10-3	TRBJ2-1	-	TGTGCCTTTGGGAAGACGGGAGGGCCGACAATCGAGCAGTTCTTC	CAFGKTGGPTIEQFF
-	TRBV18	TRBJ1-1	few	TGTGCCAGCTCCCGATGGGACAACACTGAAGCTTTCTTT	CASSRWDNTEAFF
TRBD1	TRBV12-3/TRBV12-4	TRBJ2-2	-	TGTGCCAGCAGTTCCGGCAGGGGGCACACCGGGGAGCTGTTTTTT	CASSSGRGHTGELFF
TRBD1	TRBV20-1	TRBJ1-5	-	TGCAGTGGGACAGGGGGCAATCAGCCCCAGCATTTT	CSGTGGNQPQHF
-	TRBV29-1	TRBJ1-1	-	TGCAGCGTTTCTAATGGCACTGAAGCTTTCTTT	CSVSNGTEAFF
-	TRBV6-4	TRBJ2-1	many	TGTGCCAGCAGTGACTCGACTAGGAATGAGCAGTTCTTC	CASSDSTRNEQFF
TRBD1	TRBV29-1	TRBJ2-1	-	TGCAGCGTCCGCCGGGACAGTAACAATGAGCAGTTCTTC	CSVRRDSNNEQFF
-	TRBV9	TRBJ2-4	-	TGTGCCAGCAGCGTAAGGGACCGTCTTGACATTCAGTACTTC	CASSVRDRLDIQYF
-	TRBV4-1	TRBJ1-2	once	TGCGCCAGCAGCCAACCTACCAGGAAGGGGAAGGGCTATGGCTACACCTTC	CASSQPTRKGKGYGYTF
TRBD2	TRBV14	TRBJ2-5	-	TGTGCCAGCAGCCAACTACTAGCGGGAGTCGAGACCCAGTACTTC	CASSQLLAGVETQYF
TRBD2	TRBV5-1	TRBJ2-3	once	TGCGCCAGCAGCAGATTTAGCGGGAGAGACACAGATACGCAGTATTTT	CASSRFSGRDTDTQYF
TRBD1	TRBV27	TRBJ1-4	once	TGTGCCAGCAGTTCCCCCCGGGACAGAGCAACTAATGAAAAACTGTTTTTT	CASSSPRDRATNEKLFF
-	TRBV29-1	TRBJ1-1	few	TGCAGCATTAACCTCGGGGGAAGCACTGAAGCTTTCTTT	CSINLGGSTEAFF